The source of this T cell receptor beta chain is a study of blood T cell repertoires in COVID-19. Study-wide context: Sample material is recorded as cDNA or gDNA derived from T cells, B-cell-depleted T cells, or PBMCs.

Cohorts were determined from participant-reported clinical history. Two negative PCRs, clearance, or symptom resolution characterized the recovered Cohort 3 donors. In the original processing: Estimation of nucleated cell counts relied on the amplification of reference gene primers. Here immunoSEQ multiplex PCR was the method, and the copy in TCRdb shows in-frame clones only, minus some. The DNA gave D and trimming, while V, J and clone size come from that table. The data show under 350,000 clones, around 90% seen once. Germline CDR1 and CDR2: SNHLY and FYNNEI. V was cut by 8 bases and J by 2 bases, with 9 bases left in between. The CDR3 runs 12 residues.

The clonotype was recovered from a woman aged 40 to 50 who had recovered from COVID-19. The sequencing input was PBMCs or T cells enriched from blood (not recorded which). V and J are TRBV2 and TRBJ1-1; D perhaps matches TRBD1 (5 bases). The CDR3 region has the DNA TGTGCCAGCTACCAGGGAAACACTGAAGCTTTCTTT. It translates to CASYQGNTEAFF.